This section outlines one T cell receptor beta chain sequence together with its context. Using a J-beta primer mix together with a sample-barcoded 5' primer, a second PCR was run for roughly 7 to 12 cycles. In TCRdb, the 5' RACE reads were re-called with MiXCR into one record per CDR3 protein. Of around 780,000 distinct CDR3 sequences in the sample, roughly 56% are singletons; the top ten hold around 24%. The CDR3 runs to 17 residues. The V gene's germline CDR1 is SGHAT and CDR2 FQDESV (reference sequence). Trimming removed 5 bases from V and 2 bases from J, with 19 bases in between. This sample is drawn from a study of blood T cells in healthy people across ages.

The sequencing sample was made of blood. The receptor's source is a man between 35 and 55 years old in good health. The rearrangement uses TRBV11-1 and TRBJ2-4; TRBD1 might be the D (6 bases). The CDR3 DNA reads TGTGCCAGCAGCAACACCGGGACACGGGGTACCAAAAACATTCAGTACTTC. This sequence encodes CASSNTGTRGTKNIQYF. Full variable domain (remainder filled in from reference TRBV11-1 and TRBJ2-4): EAEVAQSPRYKITEKSQAVAFWCDPISGHATLYWYRQILGQGPELLVQFQDESVVDDSQLPKDRFSAERLKGVDSTLKIQPAELGDSAMYLCASSNTGTRGTKNIQYFGAGTRLSVL.